What follows describes a single T cell receptor (beta chain). Its antigen is still unknown. These data come from a study of T-cell reconstitution after alpha-beta-depleted transplantation in children. Overall study results and limits: T-cell numbers and diversity, one year after transplant, stemmed largely from T cells that were newly produced. Several hundred expanded graft clones reportedly gave rise to the alpha-beta T cells present about two months after transplant.

The germline V gene has CDR1 SGHTA and CDR2 FQGTGA. Between the trimmed V and J ends, which lost 1 base and 3 bases, there was a span of 10 bases. This CDR3 is built from 14 residues. Unique molecular identifiers featured in how the TCRbeta library was prepared. Each CDR3 protein is one row after TCRdb ran MiXCR on the PCR reads. The table includes fewer than 500,000 distinct CDR3 sequences, approximately 41% detected once. Sequences were derived from PBMCs, sampled before TCRalphabeta/CD19-depleted stem cell transplant. The sequence was collected from a girl aged 2 to 10 with aplastic anemia, due to receive a stem cell transplant. The chain employs TRBV7-3 and TRBJ2-7, with D possibly matching TRBD2 (5 bases). The CDR3 DNA reads as TGTGCCAGCAGCTTAATTCCGGGATACTACGAGCAGTACTTC. This translates into CASSLIPGYYEQYF.